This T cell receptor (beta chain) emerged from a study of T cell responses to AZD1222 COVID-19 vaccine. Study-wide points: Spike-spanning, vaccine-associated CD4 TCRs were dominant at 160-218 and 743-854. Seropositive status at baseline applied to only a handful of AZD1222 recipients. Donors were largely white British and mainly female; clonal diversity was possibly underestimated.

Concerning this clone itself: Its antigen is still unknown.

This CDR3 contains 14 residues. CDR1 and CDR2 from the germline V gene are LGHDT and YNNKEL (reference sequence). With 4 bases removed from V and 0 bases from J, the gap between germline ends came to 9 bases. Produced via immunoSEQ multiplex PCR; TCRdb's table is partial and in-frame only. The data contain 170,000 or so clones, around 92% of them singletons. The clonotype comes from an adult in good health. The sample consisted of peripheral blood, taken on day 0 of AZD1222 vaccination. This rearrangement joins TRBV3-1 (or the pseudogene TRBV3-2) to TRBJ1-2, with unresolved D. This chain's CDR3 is CASSPLWANYGYTF. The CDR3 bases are TGTGCCAGCAGCCCCCTTTGGGCTAACTATGGCTACACCTTC.